The 9 T cell receptor beta chains below were found in one sample sequenced in a study of blood T cell repertoires in COVID-19. Repertoires were generated with immunoSEQ multiplex PCR, while TCRdb's copy carries only in-frame clones and drops some. Of 150,000 to 180,000 clones in the sample, 75% to 95% were seen once. The material sequenced was peripheral blood. The receptors originated from a man aged 50-59 years with acute or convalescent COVID-19.

The rearrangement links TRBV7-9 to TRBJ2-2, with a tentative D call TRBD1 (6 bases). The CDR3 runs to 16 residues. Deletions cut 5 bases from V and 6 bases from J, with 19 bases between. Germline V CDR1 and CDR2: SEHNR, FQNEAQ (reference sequence). The CDR3 is CASSHRAGSLPGELFF. The CDR3 DNA is TGTGCCAGCAGCCACAGGGCGGGCAGCCTACCCGGGGAGCTGTTTTTT.

V usage is TRBV30 and J usage is TRBJ2-2; D unresolved. There are 13 residues in the CDR3. Germline values: CDR1 GTSNPN, CDR2 SVGIG (reference sequence). The germline V and J ends were trimmed by 0 bases and 1 base, with 3 bases remaining between them. The CDR3 DNA sequence: TGTGCCTGGAGTGTTAGGAACACCGGGGAGCTGTTTTTT. It translates to CAWSVRNTGELFF.

The chain joins TRBV27 to TRBJ2-2; TRBD2 might be the D (5 bases). CDR1 is MNHEY, CDR2 SMNVEV, per germline (reference sequence). The CDR3 loop spans 13 amino acids. The ends were cut back, 6 bases at V and 7 bases at J, with 12 bases in the middle. This CDR3 is CASRRTAGGELFF. CDR3 DNA: TGTGCCAGCAGGCGAACGGCGGGCGGGGAGCTGTTTTTT.

The chain recombines TRBV19 with TRBJ2-6; D possibly corresponds to TRBD1 (6 bases). Per germline, CDR1 LNHDA and CDR2 SQIVND (reference sequence). V lost 6 bases and J lost 2, with 14 bases in between. This CDR3 is 16 amino acids long. CDR3 residues: CASRLGTPTGANVLTF. The DNA for the CDR3 is TGTGCCAGTAGACTCGGGACACCCACTGGGGCCAACGTCCTGACTTTC.

This clone has just one count. J is TRBJ1-1 and V is TRBV3-1 (or the pseudogene TRBV3-2); D gene uncertain. The CDR3 is 15 amino acids. From germline, CDR1 is LGHDT and CDR2 YNNKEL (reference sequence). Between the trimmed V and J ends, which lost 1 base and 5 bases, there was a span of 14 bases. CDR3 region: CASSQAAGLRTEAFF. CDR3 DNA sequence: TGTGCCAGCAGCCAAGCGGCGGGCCTGAGGACTGAAGCTTTCTTT.

The DNA of the CDR3 is TGTGCCAGCAGCTTGGCCCGGACCGAGGGCACTGAAGCTTTCTTT. This gives the protein CASSLARTEGTEAFF. This chain joins TRBV5-8 and TRBJ1-1; no clear D gene. V lost 0 bases to trimming and J lost 4 bases, with 13 bases between them. This CDR3 has 15 amino acids. Germline CDR1 reads SGHTS; CDR2 reads YDEGEE. Full variable domain (outside the CDR3, taken from reference TRBV5-8 and TRBJ1-1): EAGVTQSPTHLIKTRGQQATLRCSPISGHTSVYWYQQALGLGLQFLLWYDEGEERNRGNFPPRFSGRQFPNYSSELNVNALELEDSALYLCASSLARTEGTEAFFGQGTRLTVV.

The chain couples TRBV28 to TRBJ2-5; D is perhaps TRBD1 (5 bases). Germline V gene data show CDR1 as MDHEN and CDR2 as SYDVKM. The CDR3 totals 13 residues. V was clipped by 2 bases and J by 5 bases, with 9 bases between them. The CDR3 spells CASSLKGVETQYF. CDR3 DNA: TGTGCCAGCAGTTTAAAAGGGGTGGAGACCCAGTACTTC.

The V gene is TRBV15, the J gene TRBJ1-1; TRBD1 aligns across 7 bases. Germline V gene sequence: CDR1 LNHNV, CDR2 YYDKDF (reference sequence). This CDR3 region has 17 residues. V gave up 6 bases and J gave up 0 bases; unmatched junction bases: 13. The CDR3 DNA sequence: TGTGCCACCAGTCGGGGCCAGGGGGGAGCGATGAACACTGAAGCTTTCTTT. This codes for CATSRGQGGAMNTEAFF.

The chain combines TRBV30 with TRBJ2-2; 7 bases are shared with TRBD1. The CDR3 is 15 residues long. The germline V gene encodes CDR1 GTSNPN and CDR2 SVGIG (reference sequence). The V and J ends lost 5 bases and 2 bases, in that order; junction bases with no gene match: 8. The CDR3 sequence: CAWLRQGGNTGELFF. In DNA form, the CDR3 reads TGTGCCTGGCTGAGACAGGGTGGCAACACCGGGGAGCTGTTTTTT.